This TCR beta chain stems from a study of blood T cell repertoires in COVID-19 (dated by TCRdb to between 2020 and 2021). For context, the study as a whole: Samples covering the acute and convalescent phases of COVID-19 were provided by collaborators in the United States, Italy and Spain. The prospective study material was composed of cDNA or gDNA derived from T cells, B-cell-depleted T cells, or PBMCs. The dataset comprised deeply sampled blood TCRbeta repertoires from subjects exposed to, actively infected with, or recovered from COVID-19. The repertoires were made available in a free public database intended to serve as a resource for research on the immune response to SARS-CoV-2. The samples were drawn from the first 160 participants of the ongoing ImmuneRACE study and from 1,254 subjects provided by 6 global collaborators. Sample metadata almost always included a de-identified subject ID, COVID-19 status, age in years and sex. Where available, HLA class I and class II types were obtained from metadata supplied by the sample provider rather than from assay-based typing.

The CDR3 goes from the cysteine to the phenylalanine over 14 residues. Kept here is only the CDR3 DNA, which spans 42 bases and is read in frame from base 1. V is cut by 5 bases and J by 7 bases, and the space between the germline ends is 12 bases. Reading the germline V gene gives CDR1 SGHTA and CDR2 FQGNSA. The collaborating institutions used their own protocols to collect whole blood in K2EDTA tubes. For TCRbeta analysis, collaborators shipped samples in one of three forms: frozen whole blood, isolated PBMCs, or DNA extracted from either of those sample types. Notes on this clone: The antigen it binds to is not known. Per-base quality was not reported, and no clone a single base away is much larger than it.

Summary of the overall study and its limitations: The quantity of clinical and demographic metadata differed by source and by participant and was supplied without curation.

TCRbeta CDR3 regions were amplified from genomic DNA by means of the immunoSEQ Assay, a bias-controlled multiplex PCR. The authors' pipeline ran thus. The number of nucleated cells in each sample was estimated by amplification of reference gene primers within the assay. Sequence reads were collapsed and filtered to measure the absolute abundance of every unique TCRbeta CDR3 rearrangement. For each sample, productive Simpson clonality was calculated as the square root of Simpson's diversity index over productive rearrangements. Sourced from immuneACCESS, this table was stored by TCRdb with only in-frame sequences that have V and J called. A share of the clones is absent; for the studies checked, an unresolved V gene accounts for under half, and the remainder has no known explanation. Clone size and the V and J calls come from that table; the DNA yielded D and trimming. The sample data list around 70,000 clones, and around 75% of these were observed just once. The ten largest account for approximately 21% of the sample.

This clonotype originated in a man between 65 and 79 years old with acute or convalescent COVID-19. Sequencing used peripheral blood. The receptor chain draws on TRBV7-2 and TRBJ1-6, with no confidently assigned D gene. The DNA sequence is TGTGCCAGCAGCGCACGCTCGGTCAATTCACCCCTCCACTTT. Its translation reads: CASSARSVNSPLHF.